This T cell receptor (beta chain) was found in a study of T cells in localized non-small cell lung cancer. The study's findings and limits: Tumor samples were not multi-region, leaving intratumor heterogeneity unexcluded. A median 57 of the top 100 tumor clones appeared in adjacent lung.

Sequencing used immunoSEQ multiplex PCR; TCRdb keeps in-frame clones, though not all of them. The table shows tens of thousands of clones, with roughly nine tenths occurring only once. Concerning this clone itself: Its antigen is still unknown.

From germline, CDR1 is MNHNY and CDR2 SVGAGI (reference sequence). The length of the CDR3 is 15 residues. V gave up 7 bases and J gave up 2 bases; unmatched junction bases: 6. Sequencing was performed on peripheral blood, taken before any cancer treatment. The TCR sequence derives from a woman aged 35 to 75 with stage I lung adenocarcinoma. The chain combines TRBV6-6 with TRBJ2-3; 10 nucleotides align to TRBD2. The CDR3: CASIPSGGVTDTQYF. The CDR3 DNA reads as TGTGCCAGCATCCCAAGCGGGGGGGTCACAGATACGCAGTATTTT.